The table lists the clone carrying this T cell receptor beta chain with many counts. This entry belongs to a study of blood T cell repertoires in COVID-19. The CDR3 loop spans 13 amino acids. Deletions cut 2 bases from V and 0 bases from J, with 7 bases between. Germline V gene lookup returns CDR1 SQVTM and CDR2 ANQGSEA. Source study methods: Reference gene primer amplification gave nucleated cell count estimates. The table came from immunoSEQ multiplex PCR; TCRdb's copy has only in-frame clones and leaves some out. V and J calls and clone size are those listed in that table; D and trimming were worked out from the DNA. The table has roughly 58,000 clones, 70% to 90% seen once; the top ten hold roughly 30%.

The TCR originated in a man in his sixties with COVID-19, enrolled during active disease. The V call is TRBV29-1, the J call TRBJ1-1; a weak D match, TRBD1 (5 bases). What was sequenced was peripheral blood. For the CDR3, the DNA is TGCAGCGTTGAACAGGGAATGAACACTGAAGCTTTCTTT. Its translation: CSVEQGMNTEAFF.